Listed below are T cell receptor beta chains from one sample, sequenced in a study of shared clonotypes between healthy human individuals. The assay was immunoSEQ multiplex PCR, and TCRdb's table has in-frame clones only and misses some. The sample contains approximately 740,000 clones, roughly 92% of which appear only once. Sequencing was done on a sample of naive CD8+ T cells sorted from blood. The receptors derive from a man younger than 45 in good health. Each CDR3 is given with its conserved first and last residue. The D gene is left open where the match is weak. Clone size is not always given. Where it is, it says once, few, many or a class for expanded clones.

>TRBD1|TRBV29-1|NA|TRBJ2-7
TGCAGCGTTGCCGGGACAGGGCGGCACGAGCAGTACTTC
CSVAGTGRHEQYF
>NA|TRBV27|once|TRBJ2-7
TGTGCCAGCAGTTTAGGGGTAGACAGCTCCTACGAGCAGTACTTC
CASSLGVDSSYEQYF
>NA|TRBV7-9|NA|TRBJ2-1
TGTGCCAGCAGCTTAGAGCCGTTGCAGTTCTTC
CASSLEPLQFF
>TRBD1|TRBV28|once|TRBJ2-7
TGTGCCAGCAGTTACCTGGGACAGCGCTACGAGCAGTACTTC
CASSYLGQRYEQYF
>TRBD2|TRBV7-2|NA|TRBJ2-3
TGTGCCAGCAGCTTAAGGGGACTAGCGGGAGACCGCACAGATACGCAGTATTTT
CASSLRGLAGDRTDTQYF
>TRBD2|TRBV6-1|NA|TRBJ2-1
TGTGCCAGCAGTGACGCGATCACTAGCGGGCCCTCCAATGAGCAGTTCTTC
CASSDAITSGPSNEQFF
>NA|TRBV9|NA|TRBJ1-3
TGTGCCAGCAGCGTGGGAGACAGCTCTGGAAACACCATATATTTT
CASSVGDSSGNTIYF
>NA|TRBV7-9|NA|TRBJ2-3
TGTGCCAGCAGCCGGGGCGCGGCGGGGACTAGCACAGATACGCAGTATTTT
CASSRGAAGTSTDTQYF
>NA|TRBV16|NA|TRBJ1-5
TGTGCCAGCAGCCAATCCTCGGATTATCAGCCCCAGCATTTT
CASSQSSDYQPQHF
>NA|TRBV11-2|once|TRBJ2-2
TGTGCCAGCAGCTTATCAGGGAACACCGGGGAGCTGTTTTTT
CASSLSGNTGELFF
>TRBD1|TRBV28|NA|TRBJ2-3
TGTGCCAGCAGTAACAGGCCGGGACAGGGGCTCAATACGCAGTATTTT
CASSNRPGQGLNTQYF
>NA|TRBV10-3|NA|TRBJ1-1
TGTGCCATCAGTGAAGGAGGCACTGAAGCTTTCTTT
CAISEGGTEAFF
>NA|TRBV5-1|NA|TRBJ2-3
TGCGCCAGCAGTTATTTGCACGGAGATACGCAGTATTTT
CASSYLHGDTQYF
>NA|TRBV27|NA|TRBJ2-5
TGTGCCAGCAGTCCATTTGGTGGGGAGACCCAGTACTTC
CASSPFGGETQYF
>NA|TRBV27|NA|TRBJ2-3
TGTGCCAGCAGTTTATCAAGCACACAGACGCAGTATTTT
CASSLSSTQTQYF
>NA|TRBV14|once|TRBJ1-1
TGTGCCAGCAGCCCACCGGACAGCACTGAAGCTTTCTTT
CASSPPDSTEAFF
>TRBD1|TRBV27|NA|TRBJ2-7
TGTGCCAGCAGTTACTTTACAGGGGCCTTCTACGAGCAGTACTTC
CASSYFTGAFYEQYF
>NA|TRBV19|NA|TRBJ1-4
TGTGCCAGTAGTATGGAGGGATCGGGAGAAAAACTGTTTTTT
CASSMEGSGEKLFF
>NA|TRBV9|once|TRBJ2-5
TGTGCCAGCAGCGAATTACTCAGGGGGGGCGGAGAGACCCAGTACTTC
CASSELLRGGGETQYF
>TRBD2|TRBV7-3|NA|TRBJ2-7
TGTGCCAGCAGCATCCATGAACTAGCGGGAGTCCGGTTC
CASSIHELAGVRF
>TRBD2|TRBV27|NA|TRBJ2-1
TGTGCCAGCAGCTTAGGGGCTAGCGGCTCCCATGAGCAGTTCTTC
CASSLGASGSHEQFF
>NA|TRBV14|NA|TRBJ2-7
TGTGCCAGCAGCCAAGGGCTAGCCGCGGTCTACGAGCAGTACTTC
CASSQGLAAVYEQYF
>NA|TRBV27|NA|TRBJ1-4
TGTGCCAGCAGCCAAGGGGGTTGGCCCGAGGGTCGACTGTTTTTT
CASSQGGWPEGRLFF
>NA|TRBV7-9|NA|TRBJ1-2
TGTGCCAGCAGCTTAGCCAGACAGTTTACGGCTAACTATGGCTACACCTTC
CASSLARQFTANYGYTF
>NA|TRBV27|few|TRBJ1-1
TGTGCCAGCAGGAGTTTTCTGGGCACTGAAGCTTTCTTT
CASRSFLGTEAFF
>NA|TRBV5-5|NA|TRBJ2-7
TGTGCCAGCAGCTATCCCGGGCTGGGTTCCTACGAGCAGTACTTC
CASSYPGLGSYEQYF
>NA|TRBV5-4|NA|TRBJ2-3
TGTGCCAGCAGGCATGGTGCCGTATCGTCAGATACGCAGTATTTT
CASRHGAVSSDTQYF
>TRBD1|TRBV7-9|NA|TRBJ1-2
TGTGCCAGCAGCTTAGCGGCCAGGGGGGATTATGGCTACACCTTC
CASSLAARGDYGYTF
>NA|TRBV7-9|NA|TRBJ2-3
TGTGCCAGCAGTCAGGAACTCACAGATACGCAGTATTTT
CASSQELTDTQYF
>NA|TRBV5-4|NA|TRBJ2-2
TGTGCCAGCAGCCCGGCCGAGGGTCGGACCGGGGAGCTGTTTTTT
CASSPAEGRTGELFF
>TRBD2|TRBV2|NA|TRBJ2-2
TGTGCCAGCAGTGAGACTAGCGGGAGTGAAACCGGGGAGCTGTTTTTT
CASSETSGSETGELFF
>TRBD1|TRBV4-3|NA|TRBJ1-1
TGCGCCAGCAGCCAAGATCACCGGGACAGGGGACTGAACACTGAAGCTTTCTTT
CASSQDHRDRGLNTEAFF
>NA|TRBV5-1|NA|TRBJ2-7
TGCGCCAGCAGCTTTCGTAGCGCGAGCTCCTACGAGCAGTACTTC
CASSFRSASSYEQYF